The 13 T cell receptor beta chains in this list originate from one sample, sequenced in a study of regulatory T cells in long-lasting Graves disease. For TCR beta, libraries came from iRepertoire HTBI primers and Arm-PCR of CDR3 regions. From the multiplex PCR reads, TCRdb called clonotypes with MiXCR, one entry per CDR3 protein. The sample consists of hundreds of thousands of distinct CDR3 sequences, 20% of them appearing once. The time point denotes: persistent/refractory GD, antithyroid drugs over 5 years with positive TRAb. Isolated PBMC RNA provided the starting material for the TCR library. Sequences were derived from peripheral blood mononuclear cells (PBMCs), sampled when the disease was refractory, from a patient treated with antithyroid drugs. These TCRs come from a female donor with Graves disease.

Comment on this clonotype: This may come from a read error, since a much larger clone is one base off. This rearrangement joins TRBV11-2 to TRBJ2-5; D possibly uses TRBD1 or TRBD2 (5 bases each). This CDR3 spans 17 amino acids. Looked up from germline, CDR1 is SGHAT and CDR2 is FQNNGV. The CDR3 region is CASSGTLQAWRQGTQYF. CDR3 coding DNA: TGTGCCAGCAGCGGAACCCTACAGGCCTGGAGGCAAGGGACCCAGTACTTC.

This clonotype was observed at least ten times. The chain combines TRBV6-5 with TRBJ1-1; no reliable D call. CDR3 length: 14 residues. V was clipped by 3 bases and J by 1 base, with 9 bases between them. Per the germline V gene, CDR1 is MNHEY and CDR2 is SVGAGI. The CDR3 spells CASSYHGRNTEAFF. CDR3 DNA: TGTGCCAGCAGTTATCATGGGAGGAACACTGAAGCTTTCTTT.

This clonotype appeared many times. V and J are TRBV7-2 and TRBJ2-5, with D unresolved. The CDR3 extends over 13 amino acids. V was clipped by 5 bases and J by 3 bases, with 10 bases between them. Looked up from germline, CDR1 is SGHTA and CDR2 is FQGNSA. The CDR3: CASSPRGKETQYF. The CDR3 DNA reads TGTGCCAGCAGCCCCCGTGGGAAAGAGACCCAGTACTTC. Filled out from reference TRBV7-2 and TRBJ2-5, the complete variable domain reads GAGVSQSPSNKVTEKGKDVELRCDPISGHTALYWYRQSLGQGLEFLIYFQGNSAPDKSGLPSDRFSAERTGGSVSTLTIQRTQQEDSAVYLCASSPRGKETQYFGPGTRLLVL.

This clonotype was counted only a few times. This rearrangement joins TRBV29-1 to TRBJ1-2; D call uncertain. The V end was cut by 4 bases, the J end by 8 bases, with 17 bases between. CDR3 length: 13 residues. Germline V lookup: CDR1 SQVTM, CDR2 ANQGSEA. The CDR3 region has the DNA TGCAGCGTTGGGTGGAACAAGGTCGGGGGCTACACCTTC. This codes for CSVGWNKVGGYTF.

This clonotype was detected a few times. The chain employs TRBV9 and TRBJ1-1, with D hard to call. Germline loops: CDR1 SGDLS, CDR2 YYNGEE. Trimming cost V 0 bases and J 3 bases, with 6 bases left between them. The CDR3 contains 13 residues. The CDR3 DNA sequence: TGTGCCAGCAGCGTAGCTCGCGACACTGAAGCTTTCTTT. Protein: CASSVARDTEAFF. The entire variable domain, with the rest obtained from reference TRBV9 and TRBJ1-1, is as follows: DSGVTQTPKHLITATGQRVTLRCSPRSGDLSVYWYQQSLDQGLQFLIQYYNGEERAKGNILERFSAQQFPDLHSELNLSSLELGDSALYFCASSVARDTEAFFGQGTRLTVV.

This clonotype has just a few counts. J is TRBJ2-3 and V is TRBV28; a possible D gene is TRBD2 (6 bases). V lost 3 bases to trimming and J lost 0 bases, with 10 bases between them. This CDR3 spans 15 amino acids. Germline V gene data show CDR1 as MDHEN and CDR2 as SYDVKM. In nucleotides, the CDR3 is TGTGCCAGCAGTTTCGGACTATCTAGCACAGATACGCAGTATTTT. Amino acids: CASSFGLSSTDTQYF.

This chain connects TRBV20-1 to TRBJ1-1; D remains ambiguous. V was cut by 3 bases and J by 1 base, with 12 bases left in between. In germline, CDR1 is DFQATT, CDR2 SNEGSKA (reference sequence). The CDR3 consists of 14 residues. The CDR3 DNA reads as TGCAGTGCTAGCTTTCCCTTGGGGAACACTGAAGCTTTCTTT. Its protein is CSASFPLGNTEAFF.

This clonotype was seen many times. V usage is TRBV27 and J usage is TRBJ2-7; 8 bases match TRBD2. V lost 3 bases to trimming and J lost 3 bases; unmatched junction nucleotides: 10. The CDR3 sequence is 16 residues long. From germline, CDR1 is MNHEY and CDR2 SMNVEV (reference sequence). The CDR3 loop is CASSFLVTSVNYEQYF. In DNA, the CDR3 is TGTGCCAGCAGTTTCCTCGTGACTAGCGTCAACTACGAGCAGTACTTC.

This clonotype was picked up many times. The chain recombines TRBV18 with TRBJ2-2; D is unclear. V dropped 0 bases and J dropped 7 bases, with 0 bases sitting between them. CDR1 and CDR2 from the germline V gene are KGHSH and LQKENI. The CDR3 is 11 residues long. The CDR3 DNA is TGTGCCAGCTCACCACCCGGGGAGCTGTTTTTT. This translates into CASSPPGELFF.

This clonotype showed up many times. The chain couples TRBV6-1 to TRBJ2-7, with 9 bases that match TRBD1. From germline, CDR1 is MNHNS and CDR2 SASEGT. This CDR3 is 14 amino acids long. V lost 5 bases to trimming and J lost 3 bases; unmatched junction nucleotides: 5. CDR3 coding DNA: TGTGCCAGCAGTAACCCGGGACAGGGCTACGAGCAGTACTTC. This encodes CASSNPGQGYEQYF.

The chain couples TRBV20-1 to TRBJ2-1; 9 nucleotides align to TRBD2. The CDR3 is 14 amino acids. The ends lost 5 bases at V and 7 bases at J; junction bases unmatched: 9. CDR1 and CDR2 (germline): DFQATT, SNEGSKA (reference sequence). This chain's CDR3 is CSALSGRKSNEQFF. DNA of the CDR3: TGCAGTGCTCTAAGCGGGAGGAAGTCGAATGAGCAGTTCTTC.

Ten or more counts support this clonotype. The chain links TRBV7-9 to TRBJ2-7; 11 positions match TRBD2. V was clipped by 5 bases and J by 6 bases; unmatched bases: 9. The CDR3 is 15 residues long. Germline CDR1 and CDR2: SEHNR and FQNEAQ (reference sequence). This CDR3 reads CASSPRLAGGGEQYF. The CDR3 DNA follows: TGTGCCAGCAGCCCCCGGCTAGCGGGAGGAGGCGAGCAGTACTTC.

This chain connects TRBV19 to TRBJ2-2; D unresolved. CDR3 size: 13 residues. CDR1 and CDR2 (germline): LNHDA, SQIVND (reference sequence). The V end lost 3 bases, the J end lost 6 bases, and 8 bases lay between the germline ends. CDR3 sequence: CASSIIVSGELFF. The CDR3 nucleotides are TGTGCCAGTAGTATCATCGTGTCCGGGGAGCTGTTTTTT.